Below are 27 T cell receptor beta chains sequenced from a single sample in a study of monozygotic twins with cystic fibrosis. This table comes from immunoSEQ multiplex PCR, and its TCRdb copy is limited to in-frame clones, with some not included. The sample has around 34,000 clones; about 92% are singletons. The sequenced material came from blood. These receptors came from a girl aged 2-10 years with cystic fibrosis.

V is TRBV7-7 and J is TRBJ2-2; D gene uncertain. The CDR3 is 12 residues long. Per germline, CDR1 SSHAT and CDR2 FNYEAQ (reference sequence). The ends were cut back, 6 bases at V and 4 bases at J, with 6 bases in the middle. Written as DNA, the CDR3 is TGTGCCAGCAGTTCGATCACCGGGGAGCTGTTTTTT. Translated, it gives CASSSITGELFF.

The gene calls are TRBV5-4 and TRBJ2-5, with 11 bases identical to TRBD2. CDR1 is SGHNT, CDR2 YYREEE, per germline (reference sequence). The CDR3 totals 14 residues. V was pared by 7 bases and J by 2 bases, with 4 bases of the junction left unmatched. The CDR3 nucleotides read TGTGCCAGCTTACTAGCGGGGGAGCAAGAGACCCAGTACTTC. As protein: CASLLAGEQETQYF.

The chain carries TRBV10-3 and TRBJ2-1, with D perhaps TRBD2 (6 bases). Germline V CDR1 and CDR2: ENHRY, SYGVKD. This CDR3 is built from 14 residues. V lost 4 bases and J lost 5, with 12 bases in between. The CDR3 DNA reads TGTGCCATCAGTGTTGGGGCGGGGAACAATGAGCAGTTCTTC. It translates to CAISVGAGNNEQFF.

The V gene is TRBV25-1, the J gene TRBJ1-3, with 9 bases that match TRBD1. V lost 1 base and J lost 7; bases outside the gene matches: 5. The CDR3 covers 15 residues. CDR1 and CDR2 (germline): MGHDK, SYGVNS. The CDR3: CASSESGTGRNTIYF. The DNA for the CDR3 is TGTGCCAGCAGTGAATCCGGGACAGGGCGCAACACCATATATTTT.

CDR3 coding DNA: TGTGCCAGCCGGGACAGGCCTAACTATGGCTACACCTTC. Translation gives CASRDRPNYGYTF. The J gene is TRBJ1-2, the V gene TRBV19; 8 bases are shared with TRBD1. The CDR3 extends over 13 amino acids. Germline CDR1 LNHDA, CDR2 SQIVND (reference sequence). Trimming took 9 bases from V and 0 from J; bases not matched to a gene: 3.

The rearrangement uses TRBV5-1 and TRBJ2-5; 7 bases are shared with TRBD1. There are 14 residues in the CDR3. The J segment lost 1 base and the V segment lost 4 bases, leaving 4 bases of the junction unmatched. Germline V gene sequence: CDR1 SGHRS, CDR2 YFSETQ. The DNA for the CDR3 is TGCGCCAGCAGCCAACGGGACAGCCAAGAGACCCAGTACTTC. It is translated as CASSQRDSQETQYF.

The chain is built from TRBV28 and TRBJ2-1; D is possibly TRBD2 (7 bases). This CDR3 contains 17 residues. Trimming stripped 2 bases from V and 3 bases from J, with 17 bases between. Germline V CDR1 and CDR2: MDHEN, SYDVKM. In DNA, the CDR3 is TGTGCCAGCAGTTTAGCGGGAGAAGGGGGACGCTACAATGAGCAGTTCTTC. Amino acids: CASSLAGEGGRYNEQFF.

J is TRBJ2-7 and V is TRBV5-1; D possibly matches TRBD1 or TRBD2 (5 bases each). Trimming pared 3 bases from V and 0 bases from J, leaving 16 bases between. Germline lookup yields CDR1 SGHRS and CDR2 YFSETQ. There are 16 residues in the CDR3. CDR3 coding DNA: TGCGCCAGCAGCTGGGATGCCGGGGCGAACTCCTACGAGCAGTACTTC. It is translated as CASSWDAGANSYEQYF.

The chain links TRBV19 to TRBJ1-4; D remains ambiguous. Germline V gives CDR1 LNHDA, CDR2 SQIVND (reference sequence). The germline V and J ends were trimmed by 7 bases and 4 bases, with 10 bases remaining between them. There are 13 residues in the CDR3. The CDR3 sequence is CASNPQVNEKLFF. The CDR3 nucleotides are TGTGCCAGTAATCCGCAGGTTAATGAAAAACTGTTTTTT.

The CDR3 coding sequence is TGTGCCAGCAGTTACCGGGACAGGGGGCTCGGCTACACCTTC. This sequence encodes CASSYRDRGLGYTF. The gene calls are TRBV6-6 and TRBJ1-2; 12 nucleotides match TRBD1. The junction had 3 bases not matched to a gene; V was cut back by 2 bases and J by 8 bases. The CDR3 runs 14 residues. The germline V gene has CDR1 MNHNY and CDR2 SVGAGI (reference sequence).

This clone turned up a few times. The J gene is TRBJ1-2, the V gene TRBV2; the D is unclear. The CDR3 totals 12 residues. Trimming left V 3 bases short and J 4 bases short, with 6 bases between. CDR1 SNHLY and CDR2 FYNNEI come from the germline V gene. CDR3 sequence reads: CASSDTIYGYTF. CDR3 DNA sequence: TGTGCCAGCAGTGACACCATCTATGGCTACACCTTC.

The V and J genes are TRBV5-1 and TRBJ2-5, with D unresolved. Germline CDR1 reads SGHRS; CDR2 reads YFSETQ. V lost 4 bases to trimming and J lost 4 bases, with 14 bases between them. This CDR3 is built from 14 residues. The CDR3 bases are TGCGCCAGCAGCCTCGGCCGGGCGACAGAGACCCAGTACTTC. This sequence encodes CASSLGRATETQYF.

The chain joins TRBV5-6 to TRBJ2-6; no clear D gene. Trimming left V 0 bases short and J 4 bases short, with 11 bases between. Germline CDR1 and CDR2: SGHDT and YYEEEE. This CDR3 has 16 residues. This CDR3 is CASSLELLRGANVLTF. The CDR3 DNA reads as TGTGCCAGCAGCTTGGAACTCTTGAGGGGGGCCAACGTCCTGACTTTC.

V and J are TRBV4-1 and TRBJ1-2; tentatively, D is TRBD1 (6 bases). From germline, CDR1 is MGHRA and CDR2 YSYEKL. Between the trimmed V and J ends, which lost 3 bases and 7 bases, there was a span of 21 bases. There are 16 residues in the CDR3. The chain's CDR3 is CASSQPGQSNLIGYTF. The DNA for the CDR3 is TGCGCCAGCAGCCAGCCTGGACAGAGTAACTTAATTGGCTACACCTTC.

The chain combines TRBV6-5 with TRBJ1-2, with D uncertain. Per germline, CDR1 MNHEY and CDR2 SVGAGI. The V gene lost 4 bases and the J gene lost 0 bases, with 9 bases spanning the gap. The CDR3 is 14 amino acids. In DNA, the CDR3 is TGTGCCAGCAGTTTAAGGACCTCTAACTATGGCTACACCTTC. It is translated as CASSLRTSNYGYTF.

The chain uses TRBV6-1 and TRBJ1-1; D is perhaps TRBD1 (5 bases). Between the trimmed V and J ends, which lost 6 bases and 4 bases, there was a span of 12 bases. The CDR3 consists of 13 residues. The germline V gene has CDR1 MNHNS and CDR2 SASEGT. CDR3 amino acids: CASRLGVSTEAFF. CDR3 sequence (DNA): TGTGCCAGCAGACTAGGGGTGAGCACTGAAGCTTTCTTT.

The V and J genes are TRBV28 and TRBJ2-7, with 8 bases matching TRBD1. V trimming: 7 bases; J trimming: 3 bases; junction bases outside the gene matches: 5. Germline CDR1 MDHEN, CDR2 SYDVKM. The CDR3 has 13 residues. This CDR3 is CASTLGTGYEQYF. CDR3 coding DNA: TGTGCCAGCACCTTGGGGACAGGCTACGAGCAGTACTTC. The whole variable domain, filled in from reference TRBV28 and TRBJ2-7, reads DVKVTQSSRYLVKRTGEKVFLECVQDMDHENMFWYRQDPGLGLRLIYFSYDVKMKEKGDIPEGYSVSREKKERFSLILESASTNQTSMYLCASTLGTGYEQYFGPGTRLTVT.

The chain combines TRBV5-6 with TRBJ1-2; D is uncertain. This CDR3 is 17 amino acids long. The V gene's germline CDR1 is SGHDT and CDR2 YYEEEE. The ends were cut back, 5 bases at V and 5 bases at J, with 25 bases in the middle. The CDR3 reads CASRPGRESRPLYGYTF. CDR3 DNA sequence: TGTGCCAGCAGGCCCGGGCGTGAGTCCCGCCCCTTATATGGCTACACCTTC.

The chain couples TRBV20-1 to TRBJ2-1; no definite D call. In germline, CDR1 is DFQATT, CDR2 SNEGSKA (reference sequence). CDR3 length: 11 amino acids. In DNA, the CDR3 is TGCAGGGCGGAGAGTACGTATGAGCAGTTCTTC. Translated, it gives CRAESTYEQFF.

The rearrangement uses TRBV5-1 and TRBJ2-2; TRBD1 might be the D (6 bases). Trimming left V 7 bases short and J 5 bases short, with 15 bases between. CDR1 and CDR2 from the germline V gene are SGHRS and YFSETQ. The CDR3 covers 14 residues. The CDR3 nucleotides are TGCGCCAGCCGGGTTGAAGGGGGAACCGGGGAGCTGTTTTTT. It yields the protein CASRVEGGTGELFF.

The rearrangement joins TRBV6-5 to TRBJ2-5; 7 positions match TRBD1. CDR1 is MNHEY, CDR2 SVGAGI, per germline. The CDR3 extends over 15 amino acids. V lost 4 bases to trimming and J lost 1 base; unmatched junction nucleotides: 6. CDR3 bases: TGTGCCAGCAGTTTCCGGACAGGCACCCAAGAGACCCAGTACTTC. It is translated as CASSFRTGTQETQYF.

This clone was counted once. The chain uses TRBV6-4 and TRBJ1-2, with a possible D match to TRBD1 (6 bases). Germline values: CDR1 MRHNA, CDR2 SNTAGT. The V and J ends lost 10 bases and 7 bases respectively, with 22 bases between them. The CDR3 is made up of 14 amino acids. The CDR3 sequence: CATSPEAGALGYTF. CDR3 in DNA: TGTGCCACCTCCCCGGAGGCAGGGGCACTTGGCTACACCTTC.

The rearrangement uses TRBV27 and TRBJ1-1; D is unclear. Germline V gene lookup returns CDR1 MNHEY and CDR2 SMNVEV (reference sequence). Trimming took 2 bases from V and 5 from J, leaving 9 bases between them. The CDR3 spans 13 residues. The DNA of the CDR3 is TGTGCCAGCAGTTTACCGGGGAGAACTGAAGCTTTCTTT. Amino acids: CASSLPGRTEAFF.

The chain couples TRBV7-2 to TRBJ2-7; D is uncertain. The germline CDR1 and CDR2 sequences are SGHTA and FQGNSA. Trimming left V 2 bases short and J 4 bases short, with 12 bases between. This CDR3 is built from 14 residues. Here the CDR3 reads CASSLWEQTYEQYF. In DNA, the CDR3 is TGTGCCAGCAGCTTATGGGAACAGACTTACGAGCAGTACTTC.

The chain has TRBV11-3 and TRBJ2-3, with TRBD2 identical over 7 bases. CDR1 and CDR2 (germline): SGHNT, YENEEA. V lost 5 bases, J lost 3 bases, and 8 bases stayed unmatched. This CDR3 is 15 amino acids long. The CDR3 DNA sequence: TGTGCCAGCAGCGCGTCTAGCGGAGGAACAGATACGCAGTATTTT. Its translation is CASSASSGGTDTQYF.

The rearrangement links TRBV4-1 to TRBJ2-5; no reliable D call. The CDR3 has 13 amino acids. Trimming left V 2 bases short and J 5 bases short, with 9 bases between. CDR1 and CDR2 from the germline V gene are MGHRA and YSYEKL. The CDR3 loop reads CASSQTVPETQYF. In nucleotides, the CDR3 is TGCGCCAGCAGCCAAACCGTCCCGGAGACCCAGTACTTC.

The chain carries TRBV11-3 and TRBJ2-2, with D perhaps TRBD1 (5 bases). V gave up 4 bases and J gave up 1 base, with 13 bases separating them. The length of the CDR3 is 16 residues. From germline, CDR1 is SGHNT and CDR2 YENEEA. The CDR3 region has the DNA TGTGCCAGCAGCTCCCGATCAGGGCGGAACACCGGGGAGCTGTTTTTT. Its translation is CASSSRSGRNTGELFF.